A single sample gave rise to the 24 T cell receptor beta chains below, sequenced in a study of low-dose radiotherapy and immunotherapy resistance in tumors. Time point reported: before trial treatment. Alpha and beta chains were covered, as first-strand cDNA relied on TRAV- and TRBV-specific primers. The TCRs were subjected to amplification over approximately 20 PCR cycles employing a constant-region primer in conjunction with a V-primer adapter. Each CDR3 protein gets one entry after TCRdb re-called the reads with MiXCR. The table lists under 90,000 distinct CDR3 sequences, 15% to 20% of them singletons. Sample: PBMCs, taken before treatment. Source of these receptors: a male donor with prostate cancer.

This clonotype showed up many times. This CDR3 is CSVEILQGSGTEAFF. CDR3 in DNA: TGCAGCGTTGAAATCCTACAGGGCTCTGGGACTGAAGCTTTCTTT. The V call is TRBV29-1, the J call TRBJ1-1; maybe TRBD1 (6 bases). CDR1 is SQVTM and CDR2 is ANQGSEA in the germline V gene. Trimming removed 2 bases from V and 5 bases from J, with 18 bases in between. The CDR3 runs 15 residues.

The sample holds a few counts of this clonotype. The rearrangement links TRBV3-1 to TRBJ1-2, with D hard to call. Germline-derived CDR1 and CDR2 are LGHDT and YNNKEL (reference sequence). V shed 0 bases and J shed 2 bases, with 10 bases lying between them. This CDR3 contains 15 residues. Here the CDR3 reads CASSQDLAANYGYTF. Here the CDR3 DNA reads TGTGCCAGCAGCCAAGATCTAGCGGCGAACTATGGCTACACCTTC. The full variable domain, completed using reference TRBV3-1 and TRBJ1-2, is DTAVSQTPKYLVTQMGNDKSIKCEQNLGHDTMYWYKQDSKKFLKIMFSYNNKELIINETVPNRFSPKSPDKAHLNLHINSLELGDSAVYFCASSQDLAANYGYTFGSGTRLTVV.

This clonotype was seen many times. V and J are TRBV7-8 and TRBJ2-2, with D unclear. V shed 5 bases and J shed 4 bases, with 14 bases lying between them. Germline loops: CDR1 SGHVS, CDR2 FQNEAQ. There are 15 residues in the CDR3. This CDR3 is CASSRPASGTGELFF. Written as DNA, the CDR3 is TGTGCCAGCAGCCGACCCGCTTCTGGCACCGGGGAGCTGTTTTTT.

This clonotype was seen many times. A much bigger clone sits one base away, suggesting this may be a read error. The CDR3 protein is CASGGANTGELFF. CDR3 bases: TGTGCCAGCGGGGGGGCGAACACCGGGGAGCTGTTTTTT. The chain links TRBV6-2 or TRBV6-3 to TRBJ2-2, with 7 bases matching TRBD2. Germline CDR1 MNHEY, CDR2 SVGEGT. The length of the CDR3 is 13 residues. V was clipped by 8 bases and J by 0 bases; unmatched bases: 0.

The chain is built from TRBV19 and TRBJ2-4; D is uncertain. Trimming removed 4 bases from V and 0 bases from J, with 10 bases in between. CDR3 length: 15 residues. Germline CDR1 is LNHDA and CDR2 is SQIVND (reference sequence). The CDR3 sequence: CASSTYQTAKNIQYF. The CDR3 nucleotides read TGTGCCAGTAGTACATACCAGACAGCCAAAAACATTCAGTACTTC. Full variable domain (outside the CDR3, taken from reference TRBV19 and TRBJ2-4): DGGITQSPKYLFRKEGQNVTLSCEQNLNHDAMYWYRQDPGQGLRLIYYSQIVNDFQKGDIAEGYSVSREKKESFPLTVTSAQKNPTAFYLCASSTYQTAKNIQYFGAGTRLSVL.

This clonotype was seen repeatedly, ten times or more. This chain connects TRBV5-4 to TRBJ2-7; no clear D. This CDR3 region has 14 residues. Germline V gives CDR1 SGHNT, CDR2 YYREEE (reference sequence). With 4 bases removed from V and 0 bases from J, the gap between germline ends came to 11 bases. The CDR3 sequence: CASSKKTDSYEQYF. For the CDR3, the DNA is TGTGCCAGCAGCAAAAAGACGGACTCCTACGAGCAGTACTTC.

This clonotype appeared many times. The chain employs TRBV12-3 or TRBV12-4 and TRBJ2-3; 10 nucleotides match TRBD1. The CDR3 is made up of 17 amino acids. V shed 3 bases, J shed 9 bases, and the junction held 15 bases outside the gene matches. The CDR3 is CASSLDRGTGERGTQYF. CDR3 DNA: TGTGCCAGCAGTTTGGACAGGGGGACAGGGGAGAGGGGGACGCAGTATTTT.

Ten or more counts support this clonotype. J is TRBJ1-4 and V is TRBV6-5; D not resolved. V shed 3 bases and J shed 6 bases, with 8 bases lying between them. CDR1 MNHEY and CDR2 SVGAGI come from the germline V gene. CDR3 length: 13 amino acids. CDR3 amino acids: CASSYKTDEKLFF. In DNA form, the CDR3 reads TGTGCCAGCAGTTATAAGACTGATGAAAAACTGTTTTTT.

This clonotype was recorded many times. The chain uses TRBV2 and TRBJ2-7, with D maybe TRBD2 (6 bases). Trimming cost V 4 bases and J 5 bases, with 21 bases left between them. Germline V lookup: CDR1 SNHLY, CDR2 FYNNEI. There are 16 residues in the CDR3. The CDR3 bases are TGTGCCAGCAGTGCCCTTTTAGCGGCGGATCAGGACGAGCAGTACTTC. Amino acids: CASSALLAADQDEQYF.

This clonotype was found many times. The chain carries TRBV18 and TRBJ2-7; a possible D gene is TRBD1 (6 bases). V was pared by 1 base and J by 5 bases, with 12 bases between. The CDR3 runs 14 residues. The germline V gene has CDR1 KGHSH and CDR2 LQKENI. Here the CDR3 reads CASSPRRGADEQYF. The CDR3 nucleotides read TGTGCCAGCTCACCACGCAGGGGCGCGGACGAGCAGTACTTC.

The CDR3 spells CASSLAGDLYEQYF. CDR3 nucleotides: TGTGCCAGCAGCTTGGCAGGGGACCTCTACGAGCAGTACTTC. The gene calls are TRBV5-5 and TRBJ2-7; possibly TRBD1 for D (6 bases). With 0 bases removed from V and 3 bases from J, the gap between germline ends came to 10 bases. There are 14 residues in the CDR3. In germline, CDR1 is SGHKS, CDR2 YYEKEE (reference sequence).

This clonotype occurred a few times. The V and J genes are TRBV7-2 and TRBJ2-7; D is unresolved. CDR3 length: 12 residues. Germline CDR1 is SGHTA and CDR2 is FQGNSA. V lost 7 bases, J lost 6 bases, and 13 bases lay in between. The CDR3 DNA is TGTGCCAGCAAAAGGAGTCTAGGCGAGCAGTACTTC. Amino acid sequence: CASKRSLGEQYF.

This clonotype was detected many times. The chain is built from TRBV20-1 and TRBJ1-4, with no clear D. This CDR3 comprises 13 residues. CDR1 and CDR2 (germline): DFQATT, SNEGSKA (reference sequence). Trimming left V 0 bases short and J 7 bases short, with 9 bases between. The CDR3 nucleotides read TGCAGTGCTAGAGAGGGCCGGGGTGAAAAACTGTTTTTT. This codes for CSAREGRGEKLFF.

This clonotype was counted ten times or more. The chain couples TRBV5-1 to TRBJ2-7; TRBD2 agrees at 8 bases. CDR3 length: 16 residues. The germline V gene has CDR1 SGHRS and CDR2 YFSETQ. V shed 4 bases and J 3 bases; nucleotides not matched to a gene: 12. DNA for the CDR3: TGCGCCAGCAGCGGGAGCGGGACTAGGCGGGGCTACGAGCAGTACTTC. Protein sequence: CASSGSGTRRGYEQYF.

This clonotype was detected many times. J is TRBJ2-1 and V is TRBV2; D remains unclear. Trimming took off 0 bases at V and 4 bases at J, with 7 bases between the two ends. CDR3 size: 14 residues. Germline CDR1 and CDR2: SNHLY and FYNNEI. CDR3 amino acids: CASSEATEYNEQFF. Here the CDR3 DNA reads TGTGCCAGCAGTGAAGCGACGGAATACAATGAGCAGTTCTTC.

This clonotype was detected many times. The chain has TRBV30 and TRBJ2-1; D is unclear. Germline loops: CDR1 GTSNPN, CDR2 SVGIG (reference sequence). CDR3 length: 11 residues. V was pared by 3 bases and J by 7 bases, with 7 bases between. The CDR3 bases are TGTGCCTGGAGAAGGGTGAATGAGCAGTTCTTC. Protein sequence: CAWRRVNEQFF. Full variable domain (remainder filled in from reference TRBV30 and TRBJ2-1): SQTIHQWPATLVQPVGSPLSLECTVEGTSNPNLYWYRQAAGRGLQLLFYSVGIGQISSEVPQNLSASRPQDRQFILSSKKLLLSDSGFYLCAWRRVNEQFFGPGTRLTVL.

This clonotype was seen ten or more times. This sequence joins TRBV20-1 and TRBJ2-1; TRBD2 matches 11 bases. Germline values: CDR1 DFQATT, CDR2 SNEGSKA (reference sequence). CDR3 size: 14 residues. V was pared by 4 bases and J by 3 bases, with 2 bases of the junction left unmatched. The CDR3 nucleotides read TGCAGTGCTAAGACTAGCGGGGACTACAATGAGCAGTTCTTC. Translation gives CSAKTSGDYNEQFF.

This clonotype was observed many times. In DNA form, the CDR3 reads TGTGCCAGCGTTTTGAACACTGAAGCTTTCTTT. Amino acids: CASVLNTEAFF. The V and J genes are TRBV12-3 or TRBV12-4 and TRBJ1-1, with D hard to call. The CDR3 totals 11 residues. V was trimmed by 8 bases and J by 0 bases, leaving 4 bases between them.

This clonotype appeared many times. The chain uses TRBV6-5 and TRBJ2-3, with a weak D call TRBD2 (7 bases). V shed 5 bases and J shed 3 bases, with 15 bases lying between them. Germline-derived CDR1 and CDR2 are MNHEY and SVGAGI. The CDR3 runs to 15 residues. As DNA, the CDR3 is TGTGCCAGCAGTGGGCGGGGGCCTATTACAGATACGCAGTATTTT. Translating gives CASSGRGPITDTQYF.

The J gene is TRBJ1-1, the V gene TRBV7-9, with D perhaps TRBD1 (6 bases). The V gene's germline CDR1 is SEHNR and CDR2 FQNEAQ (reference sequence). Trimming pared 3 bases from V and 3 bases from J, leaving 14 bases between. The CDR3 has 15 amino acids. As DNA, the CDR3 is TGTGCCAGCAGCTTGTCGGGGGGCTGGGACACTGAAGCTTTCTTT. It specifies CASSLSGGWDTEAFF. Supplemented by reference TRBV7-9 and TRBJ1-1, the full variable domain reads DTGVSQNPRHKITKRGQNVTFRCDPISEHNRLYWYRQTLGQGPEFLTYFQNEAQLEKSRLLSDRFSAERPKGSFSTLEIQRTEQGDSAMYLCASSLSGGWDTEAFFGQGTRLTVV.

The CDR3 region has the DNA TGTGCCAGCTCACCACGGGACCATCTAAATGGCTACACCTTC. Its protein is CASSPRDHLNGYTF. The rearrangement uses TRBV18 and TRBJ1-2, with TRBD1 as a possible D gene (5 bases). CDR1 is KGHSH and CDR2 is LQKENI in the germline V gene. The ends were cut back, 1 base at V and 6 bases at J, with 12 bases in the middle. The CDR3 covers 14 residues.

This clonotype was picked up many times. This sequence joins TRBV13 and TRBJ2-5; D may be TRBD2 (5 bases). The CDR3 is made up of 14 amino acids. Germline loops: CDR1 PRHDT, CDR2 FYEKMQ (reference sequence). Trimming pared 0 bases from V and 5 bases from J, leaving 10 bases between. CDR3 residues: CASSLGARRETQYF. CDR3 nucleotides: TGTGCCAGCAGCTTAGGGGCCAGGAGGGAGACCCAGTACTTC.

This clonotype was detected ten times or more. The rearrangement joins TRBV7-2 to TRBJ2-5; possibly TRBD1 or TRBD2 for D (5 bases each). The CDR3 runs to 15 residues. Deletions cut 2 bases from V and 2 bases from J, with 12 bases between. CDR1 is SGHTA and CDR2 is FQGNSA in the germline V gene. The CDR3 loop is CASSLLGPTQETQYF. CDR3 DNA: TGTGCCAGCAGCTTACTGGGACCCACACAAGAGACCCAGTACTTC.

This clonotype was seen ten or more times. The chain couples TRBV20-1 to TRBJ2-5; 7 bases fit TRBD1. J lost 2 bases, V lost 3 bases, and 12 bases had no gene match. This CDR3 spans 16 amino acids. Per germline, CDR1 DFQATT and CDR2 SNEGSKA (reference sequence). The CDR3 protein is CSARSEGDRGQETQYF. The CDR3 DNA reads as TGCAGTGCTAGGTCCGAGGGGGACAGAGGACAAGAGACCCAGTACTTC.